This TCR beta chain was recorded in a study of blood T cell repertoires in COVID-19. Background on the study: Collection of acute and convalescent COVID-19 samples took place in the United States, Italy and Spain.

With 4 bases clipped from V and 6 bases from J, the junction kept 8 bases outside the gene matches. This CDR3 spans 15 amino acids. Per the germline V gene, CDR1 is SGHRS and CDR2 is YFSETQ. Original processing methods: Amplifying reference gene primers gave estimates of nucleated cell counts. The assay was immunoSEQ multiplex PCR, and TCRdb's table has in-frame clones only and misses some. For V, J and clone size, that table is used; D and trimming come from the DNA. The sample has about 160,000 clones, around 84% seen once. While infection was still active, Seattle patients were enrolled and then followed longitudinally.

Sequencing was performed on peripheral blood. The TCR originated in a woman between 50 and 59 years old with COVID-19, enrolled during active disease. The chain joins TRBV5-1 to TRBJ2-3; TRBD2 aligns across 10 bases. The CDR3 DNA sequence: TGCGCCAGCAGCCCGGCGGCGACTAGCGGGGATACGCAGTATTTT. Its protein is CASSPAATSGDTQYF.